The 11 T cell receptor beta chains reported below all come from one sample, sequenced in a study of control samples from healthy donors and cancer patients. Generated by immunoSEQ multiplex PCR, the TCRdb table keeps only in-frame clones and is missing some. The sample yields about 120,000 clones, 85% to 90% seen once. Sequencing was performed on blood. The source of these receptors is a man under 40 in good health.

This clone was observed a single time. The rearrangement uses TRBV10-2 and TRBJ2-2; D is perhaps TRBD2 (5 bases). The CDR3 runs 14 residues. The V gene's germline CDR1 is WSHSY and CDR2 SAAADI. Between the trimmed V and J ends, which lost 7 bases and 3 bases, there was a span of 12 bases. CDR3 region: CASTPPRDTGELFF. In DNA form, the CDR3 reads TGCGCCAGCACACCCCCGCGGGACACCGGGGAGCTGTTTTTT.

The chain links TRBV10-3 to TRBJ1-5; D ambiguous. Germline V gives CDR1 ENHRY, CDR2 SYGVKD. The CDR3 contains 13 residues. V was clipped by 3 bases and J by 4 bases, with 7 bases between them. The DNA of the CDR3 is TGTGCCATCAGTGACCGCATAAATCAGCCCCAGCATTTT. It specifies CAISDRINQPQHF.

CDR3 residues: CASTRDYSTDTQYF. The CDR3 DNA reads as TGTGCCAGCACGCGGGACTATTCCACAGATACGCAGTATTTT. The V and J genes are TRBV9 and TRBJ2-3, with 7 bases matching TRBD2. V lost 6 bases, J lost 2 bases, and 6 bases stayed unmatched. The CDR3 consists of 14 residues. The germline gives CDR1 SGDLS, CDR2 YYNGEE.

This clone occurred a few times. V gene TRBV4-2 combines with J gene TRBJ1-1; perhaps TRBD1 as D (6 bases). The CDR3 length is 20 residues. Germline V gene data show CDR1 as LGHNA and CDR2 as YNFKEQ. V lost 1 base and J lost 6, with 30 bases in between. CDR3 sequence reads: CASSQVTTSAGVRAVPEAFF. In nucleotides, the CDR3 is TGTGCCAGCAGCCAAGTCACCACCTCGGCAGGGGTAAGGGCTGTCCCTGAAGCTTTCTTT.

The chain combines TRBV7-6 with TRBJ2-5; 14 positions match TRBD2. From germline, CDR1 is SGHVS and CDR2 FNYEAQ. CDR3 length: 15 residues. Germline trimming cut 5 bases from V and 4 bases from J; bases unmatched to any gene: 3. CDR3 residues: CASSLGTSGGETQYF. The CDR3 DNA reads TGTGCCAGCAGCCTTGGGACTAGCGGGGGAGAGACCCAGTACTTC.

This chain uses TRBV6-5 with TRBJ2-5; 7 nucleotides match TRBD1. Germline trimming cut 5 bases from V and 9 bases from J; bases unmatched to any gene: 9. Germline CDR1 is MNHEY and CDR2 is SVGAGI. This CDR3 contains 13 residues. The CDR3 spells CASSQGQPAAQYF. CDR3 nucleotide sequence: TGTGCCAGCAGTCAGGGACAGCCGGCGGCCCAGTACTTC.

V and J are TRBV18 and TRBJ2-5; maybe TRBD2 (6 bases). The CDR3 spans 13 residues. Germline CDR1 is KGHSH and CDR2 is LQKENI. Trimming removed 6 bases from V and 3 bases from J, with 11 bases in between. The CDR3 spells CASSLGGEETQYF. DNA of the CDR3: TGTGCCAGCTCCCTGGGAGGCGAAGAGACCCAGTACTTC.

The gene calls are TRBV6-5 and TRBJ1-1; TRBD1 aligns across 7 bases. Germline assignment: CDR1 MNHEY and CDR2 SVGAGI. Trimming removed 6 bases from V and 6 bases from J; junction bases left unmatched: 4. The CDR3 contains 12 residues. The CDR3 coding sequence is TGTGCCAGCAGATTCCAGGGGGCTGAAGCTTTCTTT. Translation gives CASRFQGAEAFF.

The J gene is TRBJ1-4, the V gene TRBV2; 8 bases line up with TRBD1. V was clipped by 4 bases and J by 5 bases; unmatched bases: 9. Germline loops: CDR1 SNHLY, CDR2 FYNNEI. The CDR3 covers 16 residues. The CDR3 bases are TGTGCCAGCAGTGCGGGTCGGACAGGGAGGAATGAAAAACTGTTTTTT. It is translated as CASSAGRTGRNEKLFF.

The chain uses TRBV9 and TRBJ1-4, with a tentative D call TRBD1 (6 bases). This CDR3 is built from 16 residues. The V end lost 0 bases, the J end lost 5 bases, and 14 bases lay between the germline ends. Germline-derived CDR1 and CDR2 are SGDLS and YYNGEE. Written as DNA, the CDR3 is TGTGCCAGCAGCGTAGGCACGGGGGGCGGAAATGAAAAACTGTTTTTT. This sequence encodes CASSVGTGGGNEKLFF.

This clone was seen only a few times. V and J are TRBV29-1 and TRBJ1-5; perhaps TRBD1 as D (5 bases). V was pared by 4 bases and J by 2 bases, with 9 bases between. Germline V gives CDR1 SQVTM, CDR2 ANQGSEA. This CDR3 comprises 13 residues. The CDR3 protein is CSVGKGGNQPQHF. CDR3 DNA: TGCAGCGTTGGGAAAGGGGGCAATCAGCCCCAGCATTTT.